This TCR beta chain originates from a study of T cell changes during pregnancy in multiple sclerosis. J was trimmed by 5 bases and V by 2 bases; bases with no gene match: 18. This CDR3 region has 19 residues. Germline V gene lookup returns CDR1 MDHEN and CDR2 SYDVKM. Using immunoSEQ multiplex PCR, the repertoire was profiled, and TCRdb retains in-frame clones only, with some absent. The table includes 38,000 or so clones, approximately 94% detected once. The chain joins TRBV28 to TRBJ1-5; 7 nucleotides line up with TRBD1. The TCR sequence derives from a female donor with multiple sclerosis, enrolled in a pregnancy study. The material sequenced was CD4+ T cells from peripheral blood mononuclear cells, taken in the second trimester of pregnancy. The CDR3 DNA is TGTGCCAGCAGTTTAAACATTGAGGGGACAGTCCACCCCGATCAGCCCCAGCATTTT. As protein: CASSLNIEGTVHPDQPQHF.